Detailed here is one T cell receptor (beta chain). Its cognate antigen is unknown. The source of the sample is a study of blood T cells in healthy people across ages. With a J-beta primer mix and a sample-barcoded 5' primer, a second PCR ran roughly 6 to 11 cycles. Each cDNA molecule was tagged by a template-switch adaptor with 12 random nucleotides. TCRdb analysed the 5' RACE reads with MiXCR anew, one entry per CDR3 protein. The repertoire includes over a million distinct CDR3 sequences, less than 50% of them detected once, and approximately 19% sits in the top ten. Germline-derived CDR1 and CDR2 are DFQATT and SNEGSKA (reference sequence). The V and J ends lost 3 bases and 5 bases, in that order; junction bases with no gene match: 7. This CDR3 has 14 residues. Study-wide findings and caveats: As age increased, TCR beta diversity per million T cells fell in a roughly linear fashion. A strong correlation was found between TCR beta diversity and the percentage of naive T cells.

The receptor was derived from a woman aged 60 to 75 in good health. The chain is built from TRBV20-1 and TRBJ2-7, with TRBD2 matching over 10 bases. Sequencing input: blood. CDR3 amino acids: CSARISGGRNEQYF. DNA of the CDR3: TGCAGTGCTAGGATTAGCGGGGGGCGTAACGAGCAGTACTTC.